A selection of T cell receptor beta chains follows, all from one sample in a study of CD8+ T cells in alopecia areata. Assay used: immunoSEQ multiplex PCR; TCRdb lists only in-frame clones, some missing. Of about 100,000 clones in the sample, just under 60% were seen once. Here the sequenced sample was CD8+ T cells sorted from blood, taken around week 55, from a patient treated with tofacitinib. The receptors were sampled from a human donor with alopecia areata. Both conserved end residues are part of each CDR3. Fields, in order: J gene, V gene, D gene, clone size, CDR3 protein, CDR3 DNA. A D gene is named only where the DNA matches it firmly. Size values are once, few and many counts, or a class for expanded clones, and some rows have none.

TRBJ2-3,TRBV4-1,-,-,CASSQGDRTQYF,TGCGCCAGCAGCCAAGGAGACAGAACGCAGTATTTT
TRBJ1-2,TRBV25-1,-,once,CASSESGYGYTF,TGTGCCAGCAGTGAATCCGGTTATGGCTACACCTTC
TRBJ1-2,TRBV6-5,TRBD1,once,CASSPGTGGYGYTF,TGTGCCAGCAGTCCCGGGACAGGGGGTTATGGCTACACCTTC
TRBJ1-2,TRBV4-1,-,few,CASSQGQASDRTF,TGCGCCAGCAGCCAAGGACAGGCCTCTGATCGCACCTTC
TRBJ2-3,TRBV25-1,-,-,CASSDSHTTDTDTQYF,TGTGCCAGCAGTGATTCCCATACGACAGACACAGATACGCAGTATTTT
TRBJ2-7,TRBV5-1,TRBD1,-,CASSLQGADEQYF,TGCGCCAGCAGCTTACAGGGGGCGGACGAGCAGTACTTC
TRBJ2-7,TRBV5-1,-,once,CASSESSYEQYF,TGCGCCAGCAGCGAGAGCTCCTACGAGCAGTACTTC
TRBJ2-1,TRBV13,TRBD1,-,CASSVGQYNEQFF,TGTGCCAGCAGCGTGGGACAGTACAATGAGCAGTTCTTC
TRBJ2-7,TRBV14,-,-,CASSFRDFYEQYF,TGTGCCAGCAGTTTCAGGGATTTCTACGAGCAGTACTTC
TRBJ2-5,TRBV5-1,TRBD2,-,CASSLGAGGLETQYF,TGCGCCAGCAGCTTGGGCGCGGGGGGCCTGGAGACCCAGTACTTC
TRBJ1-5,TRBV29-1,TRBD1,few,CSVGGQGGGQPQHF,TGCAGCGTGGGAGGACAGGGGGGCGGTCAGCCCCAGCATTTT
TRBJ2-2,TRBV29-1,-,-,CAVTRNTGELFF,TGCGCGGTTACACGGAACACCGGGGAGCTGTTTTTT
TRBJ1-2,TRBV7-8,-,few,CASSLGVGRTNYGYTF,TGTGCCAGCAGCTTAGGTGTGGGTAGAACCAACTATGGCTACACCTTC
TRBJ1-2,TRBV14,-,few,CASSQVRSGPGVYGYTF,TGTGCCAGCAGCCAAGTCCGGTCGGGCCCGGGAGTATATGGCTACACCTTC
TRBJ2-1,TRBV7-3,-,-,CASSSPPNNEQFF,TGTGCCAGCAGCTCACCACCAAACAATGAGCAGTTCTTC
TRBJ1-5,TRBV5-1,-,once,CASSSLTRPQHF,TGCGCCAGCAGCTCCTTAACCAGGCCCCAGCATTTT
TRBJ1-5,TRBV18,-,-,CASSDRQDQPQHF,TGTGCCAGCTCGGACAGACAAGATCAGCCCCAGCATTTT
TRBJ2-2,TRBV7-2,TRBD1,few,CASRWLDRDTGELFF,TGTGCCAGCCGTTGGTTGGACAGGGACACCGGGGAGCTGTTTTTT
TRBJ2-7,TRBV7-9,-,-,CASSLAGVGYEQYF,TGTGCCAGCAGCTTAGCGGGGGTTGGGTACGAGCAGTACTTC
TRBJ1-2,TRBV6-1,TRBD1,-,CASSDRGFYGYTF,TGTGCCAGCAGTGACAGGGGGTTCTATGGCTACACCTTC
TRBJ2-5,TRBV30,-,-,CAWSGYGETQYF,TGTGCCTGGAGTGGCTACGGGGAGACCCAGTACTTC
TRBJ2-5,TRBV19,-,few,CATNAGTKETQYF,TGTGCCACGAATGCAGGGACAAAAGAGACCCAGTACTTC
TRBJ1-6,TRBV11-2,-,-,CASSADSPLHF,TGTGCCAGCTCCGCAGATTCACCCCTCCACTTT
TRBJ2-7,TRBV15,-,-,CATSRDLASSGEQYF,TGTGCCACCAGCAGAGATTTGGCCTCAAGCGGCGAGCAGTACTTC
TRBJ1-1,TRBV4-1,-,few,CASSLRAPGRTEAFF,TGCGCCAGCAGCCTACGGGCCCCGGGGCGGACTGAAGCTTTCTTT
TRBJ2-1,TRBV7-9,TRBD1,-,CASSGRTGGYSYNEQFF,TGTGCCAGCAGCGGTCGGACAGGGGGATACTCCTACAATGAGCAGTTCTTC
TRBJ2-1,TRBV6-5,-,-,CASSYTQGNEQFF,TGTGCCAGCAGTTACACACAGGGCAATGAGCAGTTCTTC
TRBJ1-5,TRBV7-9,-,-,CASSSLDQVQHF,TGTGCCAGCAGCTCATTGGACCAGGTACAGCATTTT
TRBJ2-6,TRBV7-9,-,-,CASSLDPRGANVLTF,TGTGCCAGCAGCTTAGACCCTCGGGGGGCCAACGTCCTGACTTTC
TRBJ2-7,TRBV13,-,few,CASSFRYEQYF,TGTGCCAGCAGCTTCCGCTACGAGCAGTACTTC
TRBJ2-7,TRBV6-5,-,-,CASSYSDNAEQYF,TGTGCCAGCAGTTACTCGGACAACGCGGAGCAGTACTTC
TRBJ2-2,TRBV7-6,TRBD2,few,CASSLKVRTSGYTGELFF,TGTGCCAGCAGCTTAAAAGTTCGGACTAGCGGGTACACCGGGGAGCTGTTTTTT
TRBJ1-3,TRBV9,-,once,CASSVARDVSSSGNTIYF,TGTGCCAGCAGCGTAGCCAGGGATGTGTCGAGCTCTGGAAACACCATATATTTT
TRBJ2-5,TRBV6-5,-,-,CASSYEETQYF,TGTGCCAGCAGTTACGAAGAGACCCAGTACTTC
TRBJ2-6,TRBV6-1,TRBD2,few,CAITGGGSGANVLTF,TGTGCCATCACGGGAGGGGGTTCTGGGGCCAACGTCCTGACTTTC
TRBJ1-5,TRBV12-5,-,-,CASGLAGSNQPQHF,TGTGCTAGTGGTTTGGCAGGGTCTAATCAGCCCCAGCATTTT
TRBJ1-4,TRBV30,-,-,CAWSAPNRAILRKLFF,TGTGCCTGGAGTGCCCCAAACCGGGCCATTTTAAGGAAACTGTTTTTT
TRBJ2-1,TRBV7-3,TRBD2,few,CASSPWAGASYNEQFF,TGTGCCAGCAGCCCATGGGCGGGAGCTTCCTACAATGAGCAGTTCTTC
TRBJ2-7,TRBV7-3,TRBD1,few,CASSGGQGDEQYF,TGTGCCAGCTCAGGCGGACAGGGTGACGAGCAGTACTTC
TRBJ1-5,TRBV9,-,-,CASSVGLGSNQPQHF,TGTGCCAGCAGCGTAGGTTTGGGTAGCAATCAGCCCCAGCATTTT
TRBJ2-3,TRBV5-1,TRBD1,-,CASSSSLLDRGRQYF,TGCGCCAGCAGCTCCTCCCTCCTTGACAGGGGACGGCAGTATTTT
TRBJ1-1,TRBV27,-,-,CASSLSRGGNTEAFF,TGTGCCAGCAGTTTATCAAGGGGGGGGAACACTGAAGCTTTCTTT
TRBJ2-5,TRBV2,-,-,CASSGKDQETQYF,TGTGCCAGCAGTGGGAAGGACCAAGAGACCCAGTACTTC
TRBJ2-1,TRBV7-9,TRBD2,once,CASRTGGADEQFF,TGTGCCAGCAGAACCGGGGGGGCTGATGAGCAGTTCTTC
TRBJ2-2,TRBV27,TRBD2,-,CASMGLADTGELFF,TGTGCCAGTATGGGGCTAGCGGACACCGGGGAGCTGTTTTTT
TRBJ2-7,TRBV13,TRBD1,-,CASSPGQGDFEQYF,TGTGCCAGCAGCCCAGGACAGGGGGATTTCGAGCAGTACTTC
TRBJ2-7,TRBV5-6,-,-,CASSVGGGQYF,TGTGCCAGCAGCGTCGGAGGGGGACAGTACTTC
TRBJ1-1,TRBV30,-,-,CASEEVVNTEAFF,TGTGCTTCTGAGGAGGTCGTGAACACTGAAGCTTTCTTT
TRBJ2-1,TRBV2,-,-,CATQLSGGWDEQFF,TGTGCCACCCAATTGTCCGGAGGGTGGGATGAGCAGTTCTTC
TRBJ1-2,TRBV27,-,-,CASGPRRGGLYGYTF,TGTGCCAGCGGGCCAAGGAGGGGGGGCCTCTATGGCTACACCTTC
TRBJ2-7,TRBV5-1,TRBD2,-,CASSPTSGGARTYEQYF,TGCGCCAGCAGCCCGACTAGCGGGGGGGCCCGGACCTACGAGCAGTACTTC
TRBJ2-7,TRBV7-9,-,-,CASSGSYEQYF,TGTGCCAGCAGCGGATCTTACGAGCAGTACTTC
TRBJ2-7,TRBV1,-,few,CTSSQPSQPSFYEQYF,TGCACCAGCAGCCAACCCTCTCAGCCTAGTTTCTACGAGCAGTACTTC
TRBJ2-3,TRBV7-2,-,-,CARGGRPWDTQYF,TGTGCCAGGGGCGGCAGGCCCTGGGATACGCAGTATTTT
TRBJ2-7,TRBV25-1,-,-,CASSEGNLWEQYF,TGTGCCAGCAGTGAAGGGAATCTATGGGAGCAGTACTTC
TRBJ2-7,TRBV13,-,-,CASKDSRSYEQYF,TGTGCCAGCAAAGACTCAAGATCCTACGAGCAGTACTTC
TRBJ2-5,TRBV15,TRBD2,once,CATSGRSTSGWETQYF,TGTGCCACCAGCGGACGTTCGACTAGCGGGTGGGAGACCCAGTACTTC
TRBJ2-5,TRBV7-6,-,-,CASGGNRVDQYF,TGTGCCAGCGGTGGTAACAGGGTGGACCAGTACTTC
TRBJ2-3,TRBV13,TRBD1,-,CASSPEGQENTDTQYF,TGTGCCAGCAGCCCTGAAGGACAGGAGAACACAGATACGCAGTATTTT
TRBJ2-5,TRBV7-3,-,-,CASSLGGSETQYF,TGTGCCAGCAGCTTAGGGGGCTCTGAGACCCAGTACTTC